This entry concerns a single T cell receptor (beta chain). Its antigen is unidentified. Investigators sought sequencing depths of between 1 in 200,000 and 1 in 1 million T cells. Generated by immunoSEQ multiplex PCR, the TCRdb table keeps only in-frame clones and is missing some. The table shows approximately 320,000 clones, with 67% occurring only once. The entry originates in a study of cytotoxic CD8 clonotypes in ibrutinib-treated CLL. The TCR beta libraries used 2 to 2.5 micrograms of genomic DNA that came from cryopreserved PBMCs. Findings and limits, study-wide: Against age-matched healthy donors, baseline clonality ran higher and tracked circulating CD8+ T-cell counts.

This TCR came from a human donor with chronic lymphocytic leukemia. Sequences were derived from PBMCs, sampled after 36 months of ibrutinib treatment.

CDR3 sequence (DNA): TGTGCCAGCAGTTGGCTAGCGGGAGTTCCGACTGGGGATACGCAGTATTTT. It encodes CASSWLAGVPTGDTQYF. The chain links TRBV27 to TRBJ2-3, with 10 bases identical to TRBD2. Trimming removed 4 bases from V and 6 bases from J; junction bases left unmatched: 13. There are 17 residues in the CDR3. Germline V gene data show CDR1 as MNHEY and CDR2 as SMNVEV (reference sequence).